These T cell receptor beta chains were read from a single sample in a study of OX40 agonist ivuxolimab in advanced cancers. The repertoire was sequenced with immunoSEQ multiplex PCR; TCRdb's copy has only in-frame clones and lacks some. The sample lists 11,000 or so clones; around 84% were seen once. This material consisted of CD4+ or CD8+ T cells sorted from blood, taken in a trial of the OX40 agonist ivuxolimab. Receptors were obtained from an adult with an advanced solid tumor such as melanoma, head and neck, liver or kidney cancer. Each CDR3 is given without its conserved first and last residue.

J gene: TRBJ1-1
V gene: TRBV19
CDR3 protein: ASSAPRGRNTEAF

J gene: TRBJ2-2
V gene: TRBV27
CDR3 protein: ASSRGVSTTGELF

J gene: TRBJ2-7
V gene: TRBV2
CDR3 protein: ASRTSGAPYEQY

J gene: TRBJ1-1
V gene: TRBV7-9
CDR3 protein: ASSFGTAENEAF

J gene: TRBJ2-7
V gene: TRBV5-6
CDR3 protein: ASSQGLSYEQY

J gene: TRBJ2-6
V gene: TRBV10-1
CDR3 protein: ASSRSESRANVLT

J gene: TRBJ2-1
V gene: TRBV5-1
CDR3 protein: ASSLGQLQF

J gene: TRBJ2-1
V gene: TRBV19
CDR3 protein: ASSPSSGFYNEQF

J gene: TRBJ2-3
V gene: TRBV5-1
CDR3 protein: ASSLAGLASSGTDTQY

J gene: TRBJ1-3
V gene: TRBV9
CDR3 protein: ASSFGQGNTIY

J gene: TRBJ2-7
V gene: TRBV7-8
CDR3 protein: ASSLMGAPMN

J gene: TRBJ1-1
V gene: TRBV2
CDR3 protein: ARETGRGNTEAF